The 31 T cell receptor beta chains in this list originate from one sample, sequenced in a study of blood T cell repertoires in COVID-19. Only in-frame clones appear in the TCRdb table, and some are missing; sequencing was by immunoSEQ multiplex PCR. The data hold roughly 320,000 clones, with approximately 90% observed a single time. Sequenced sample: peripheral blood. These receptors originate from a woman aged 45-65 years with COVID-19, enrolled during active disease.

The chain links TRBV12-5 to TRBJ1-1; 10 nucleotides line up with TRBD1. The CDR3 length is 15 residues. Germline trimming cut 6 bases from V and 0 bases from J; bases unmatched to any gene: 4. The V gene's germline CDR1 is LGHNT and CDR2 FRNRAP. The CDR3 is CASGPDRGMNTEAFF. The CDR3 bases are TGTGCTAGTGGCCCGGACAGGGGGATGAACACTGAAGCTTTCTTT.

Note on this clone: The sample has other DNA sequences that encode this CDR3 too. V and J are TRBV29-1 and TRBJ1-1; D unresolved. The CDR3 runs to 11 residues. The ends were cut back, 4 bases at V and 0 bases at J, with 3 bases in the middle. The germline V gene encodes CDR1 SQVTM and CDR2 ANQGSEA. Here the CDR3 reads CSVAVNTEAFF. The CDR3 DNA sequence: TGCAGCGTTGCGGTGAACACTGAAGCTTTCTTT.

This rearrangement joins TRBV12-3 or TRBV12-4 to TRBJ2-2; no reliable D call. This CDR3 region has 12 residues. V lost 3 bases to trimming and J lost 6 bases, with 5 bases between them. CDR3 sequence: CASSFFPGELFF. The CDR3 DNA reads TGTGCCAGCAGTTTCTTTCCCGGGGAGCTGTTTTTT.

This sequence joins TRBV30 and TRBJ1-5; 7 bases match TRBD1. The V gene's germline CDR1 is GTSNPN and CDR2 SVGIG (reference sequence). The CDR3 is made up of 16 amino acids. V lost 1 base and J lost 3; bases outside the gene matches: 9. CDR3 coding DNA: TGTGCCTGGAGTGCACCACCGGGACAGATCAATCAGCCCCAGCATTTT. Translating gives CAWSAPPGQINQPQHF. Filled out from reference TRBV30 and TRBJ1-5, the complete variable domain reads SQTIHQWPATLVQPVGSPLSLECTVEGTSNPNLYWYRQAAGRGLQLLFYSVGIGQISSEVPQNLSASRPQDRQFILSSKKLLLSDSGFYLCAWSAPPGQINQPQHFGDGTRLSIL.

The genes are TRBV15 and TRBJ1-2, with 8 bases fitting TRBD1. The CDR3 length is 13 residues. The germline CDR1 and CDR2 sequences are LNHNV and YYDKDF (reference sequence). The trim removed 8 bases at V and 1 base at J, leaving 3 bases unmatched. The CDR3 DNA follows: TGTGCCACCGGGGACAGGATTAACTATGGCTACACCTTC. This sequence encodes CATGDRINYGYTF.

The chain recombines TRBV24-1 with TRBJ2-1; D is possibly TRBD1 (5 bases). Per germline, CDR1 KGHDR and CDR2 SFDVKD. This CDR3 comprises 13 residues. V lost 4 bases, J lost 13 bases, and 16 bases lay in between. This CDR3 is CATSDLFDRYQFF. Written as DNA, the CDR3 is TGTGCCACCAGTGACCTCTTTGACAGATACCAGTTCTTC.

The chain uses TRBV19 and TRBJ2-7, with D perhaps TRBD2 (6 bases). The germline CDR1 and CDR2 sequences are LNHDA and SQIVND (reference sequence). V lost 3 bases and J 3 bases, leaving 15 bases between the germline ends. CDR3 size: 15 residues. The CDR3 here is CASSISGRTYYEQYF. The CDR3 DNA reads as TGTGCCAGTAGTATCTCTGGGAGGACCTACTACGAGCAGTACTTC.

The chain carries TRBV5-8 and TRBJ2-1; 7 bases match TRBD2. Unmatched junction bases numbered 8, after V lost 3 bases and J lost 5 bases. The CDR3 length is 15 residues. From germline, CDR1 is SGHTS and CDR2 YDEGEE. The CDR3 sequence is CASSWDSRENNEQFF. Here the CDR3 DNA reads TGTGCCAGCAGCTGGGACTCGCGGGAGAACAATGAGCAGTTCTTC. Full variable domain (rest looked up from reference TRBV5-8 and TRBJ2-1): EAGVTQSPTHLIKTRGQQATLRCSPISGHTSVYWYQQALGLGLQFLLWYDEGEERNRGNFPPRFSGRQFPNYSSELNVNALELEDSALYLCASSWDSRENNEQFFGPGTRLTVL.

The rearrangement joins TRBV5-6 to TRBJ1-2; 7 nucleotides agree with TRBD1. Germline lookup yields CDR1 SGHDT and CDR2 YYEEEE. CDR3 length equals 15 residues. V gave up 5 bases and J gave up 3 bases; unmatched junction bases: 10. DNA of the CDR3: TGTGCCAGCAGATCCGGGACAGCCTTCTACTATGGCTACACCTTC. Protein product: CASRSGTAFYYGYTF.

This clone was recorded only once. This chain links TRBV6-2 or TRBV6-3 with TRBJ1-1; tentative D call: TRBD1 (5 bases). Trimming removed 6 bases from V and 8 bases from J, with 13 bases in between. This CDR3 region has 12 residues. Germline CDR1 and CDR2: MNHEY and SVGEGT. CDR3 loop: CASSSRGTEAFF. CDR3 in DNA: TGTGCCAGCAGCTCCCGCGGGACCGAAGCTTTCTTT.

In this sample, this clone turned up many times. J is TRBJ1-5 and V is TRBV6-1; no clear D. With 0 bases removed from V and 6 bases from J, the gap between germline ends came to 9 bases. CDR1 MNHNS and CDR2 SASEGT come from the germline V gene. The CDR3 consists of 14 residues. CDR3 residues: CASSEAEGSQPQHF. CDR3 sequence (DNA): TGTGCCAGCAGTGAAGCGGAGGGCTCTCAGCCCCAGCATTTT.

The chain couples TRBV12-3 or TRBV12-4 to TRBJ2-7; D ambiguous. Trimming removed 3 bases from V and 0 bases from J, with 3 bases in between. This CDR3 is 12 amino acids long. CDR3 amino acids: CASSFGSYEQYF. The CDR3 DNA follows: TGTGCCAGCAGTTTCGGCTCCTACGAGCAGTACTTC.

The rearrangement joins TRBV7-9 to TRBJ1-5, with a tentative D call TRBD1 (5 bases). V lost 5 bases, J lost 1 base, and 12 bases lay in between. Germline values: CDR1 SEHNR, CDR2 FQNEAQ (reference sequence). The CDR3 loop spans 15 amino acids. CDR3 amino acids: CASSAKDTSNQPQHF. CDR3 nucleotides: TGTGCCAGCAGCGCAAAGGACACCAGCAATCAGCCCCAGCATTTT.

V gene TRBV5-1 combines with J gene TRBJ2-1, with TRBD2 matching 9 bases. The J segment lost 5 bases and the V segment lost 0 bases, leaving 6 bases of the junction unmatched. CDR3 size: 16 residues. Germline V CDR1 and CDR2: SGHRS, YFSETQ. CDR3 nucleotide sequence: TGCGCCAGCAGCTTGGCGGGCGGGAGGGGGGACAATGAGCAGTTCTTC. Translated, it gives CASSLAGGRGDNEQFF. The full variable domain, with the rest looked up from reference TRBV5-1 and TRBJ2-1, is KAGVTQTPRYLIKTRGQQVTLSCSPISGHRSVSWYQQTPGQGLQFLFEYFSETQRNKGNFPGRFSGRQFSNSRSEMNVSTLELGDSALYLCASSLAGGRGDNEQFFGPGTRLTVL.

J is TRBJ1-1 and V is TRBV5-1; D not resolved. V was pared by 3 bases and J by 1 base, with 10 bases between. There are 14 residues in the CDR3. CDR1 is SGHRS and CDR2 is YFSETQ in the germline V gene. CDR3 in amino acids: CASSWAERNTEAFF. CDR3 coding DNA: TGCGCCAGCAGCTGGGCAGAACGGAACACTGAAGCTTTCTTT.

CDR3 protein: CASSSLAYEQYF. DNA of the CDR3: TGTGCCAGCAGCTCACTGGCCTACGAGCAGTACTTC. The chain recombines TRBV25-1 with TRBJ2-7, with unresolved D. CDR3 length: 12 amino acids. Trimming shortened V by 6 bases and J by 2 bases, and 8 bases separated the two germline ends. CDR1 is MGHDK and CDR2 is SYGVNS in the germline V gene.

This rearrangement joins TRBV5-1 to TRBJ2-2; TRBD1 aligns across 8 bases. Germline values: CDR1 SGHRS, CDR2 YFSETQ. The CDR3 runs 16 residues. The V segment lost 0 bases and the J segment 5 bases; nucleotides outside the gene matches: 6. The CDR3 here is CASSLDVTGETGELFF. DNA for the CDR3: TGCGCCAGCAGCTTGGATGTGACAGGGGAAACCGGGGAGCTGTTTTTT.

The rearrangement links TRBV7-9 to TRBJ1-1; D uncertain. V was cut by 4 bases and J by 0 bases, with 6 bases left in between. CDR1 and CDR2 (germline): SEHNR, FQNEAQ (reference sequence). The CDR3 covers 13 residues. The CDR3 DNA is TGTGCCAGCAGCTCGACACTGAACACTGAAGCTTTCTTT. Protein: CASSSTLNTEAFF.

J is TRBJ2-1 and V is TRBV5-4, with 9 nucleotides matching TRBD2. This CDR3 contains 14 residues. V was clipped by 5 bases and J by 7 bases; unmatched bases: 7. Germline V CDR1 and CDR2: SGHNT, YYREEE (reference sequence). This chain's CDR3 is CASSTGLAKNEQFF. The CDR3 bases are TGTGCCAGCAGTACGGGACTAGCAAAGAATGAGCAGTTCTTC.

A few counts support this clone. This rearrangement joins TRBV29-1 to TRBJ1-1; D is perhaps TRBD1 (5 bases). Germline V gene sequence: CDR1 SQVTM, CDR2 ANQGSEA. V lost 7 bases to trimming and J lost 1 base, with 10 bases between them. The CDR3 runs 12 residues. The DNA for the CDR3 is TGCAGCGAAAGGACACCGAACACTGAAGCTTTCTTT. This sequence encodes CSERTPNTEAFF.

The rearrangement joins TRBV9 to TRBJ2-1; D gene unclear. CDR1 is SGDLS, CDR2 YYNGEE, per germline. CDR3 length: 13 residues. The V end lost 1 base, the J end lost 8 bases, and 10 bases lay between the germline ends. CDR3 nucleotides: TGTGCCAGCAGCGTACAGAACCGGGATGAGCAGTTCTTC. As protein: CASSVQNRDEQFF.

The chain joins TRBV29-1 to TRBJ2-1, with a weak D call TRBD2 (6 bases). Germline V CDR1 and CDR2: SQVTM, ANQGSEA. With 4 bases removed from V and 2 bases from J, the gap between germline ends came to 9 bases. CDR3 length: 13 residues. The CDR3 region is CSVGTGAYNEQFF. DNA of the CDR3: TGCAGCGTTGGGACGGGGGCCTACAATGAGCAGTTCTTC.

The chain couples TRBV4-3 to TRBJ1-3, with 11 bases lining up with TRBD1. Germline V gene lookup returns CDR1 LGHNA and CDR2 YSLEER. V lost 1 base, J lost 3 bases, and 14 bases stayed unmatched. CDR3 length: 20 amino acids. CDR3 DNA sequence: TGCGCCAGCAGCCAAGCCCTCCGGAGTAGGACAGGGGGCGGTGGAAACACCATATATTTT. Translating it yields CASSQALRSRTGGGGNTIYF.

The chain uses TRBV5-1 and TRBJ2-5; D is uncertain. V was cut by 1 base and J by 0 bases, with 7 bases left in between. This CDR3 region has 14 residues. The germline CDR1 and CDR2 sequences are SGHRS and YFSETQ. The CDR3 sequence is CASSLLGNQETQYF. CDR3 coding DNA: TGCGCCAGCAGCTTGTTGGGCAACCAAGAGACCCAGTACTTC.

This clone appeared a single time. The J gene is TRBJ1-2, the V gene TRBV6-5; 9 nucleotides line up with TRBD1. The CDR3 sequence is 14 residues long. Trimming cost V 7 bases and J 4 bases; bases outside gene matches: 7. Germline-derived CDR1 and CDR2 are MNHEY and SVGAGI. The CDR3 nucleotides are TGTGCCAGCAACACAGGGGGCGTGGGCTATGGCTACACCTTC. Translated: CASNTGGVGYGYTF.

The chain couples TRBV7-9 to TRBJ1-2; 9 bases align to TRBD1. Germline assignment: CDR1 SEHNR and CDR2 FQNEAQ (reference sequence). This CDR3 has 16 amino acids. The junction had 13 bases not matched to a gene; V was cut back by 5 bases and J by 6 bases. This chain's CDR3 is CASSPPGQGIENGYTF. The CDR3 nucleotides are TGTGCCAGCAGCCCTCCGGGACAGGGAATTGAAAATGGCTACACCTTC.

This clone was seen once. This sequence joins TRBV2 and TRBJ2-7; no definite D call. CDR3 size: 12 residues. Germline loops: CDR1 SNHLY, CDR2 FYNNEI. Trimming removed 0 bases at V and 4 bases at J, with 4 bases between. CDR3 sequence: CASSEALYEQYF. In DNA form, the CDR3 reads TGTGCCAGCAGTGAAGCACTTTACGAGCAGTACTTC.

This chain links TRBV19 with TRBJ2-7; perhaps TRBD1 as D (6 bases). Germline V CDR1 and CDR2: LNHDA, SQIVND (reference sequence). V was trimmed by 9 bases and J by 0 bases, leaving 15 bases between them. The CDR3 covers 14 residues. CDR3 bases: TGTGCCAGCAAGACAGGCGCCACCTCCTACGAGCAGTACTTC. Translation: CASKTGATSYEQYF.

This sequence joins TRBV5-1 and TRBJ1-2; no definite D call. The V gene's germline CDR1 is SGHRS and CDR2 YFSETQ. Trimming removed 0 bases at V and 6 bases at J, with 18 bases between. This CDR3 spans 16 amino acids. As DNA, the CDR3 is TGCGCCAGCAGCTTGGCCGGACGGGGTGGGTGGAATGGCTACACCTTC. Translating gives CASSLAGRGGWNGYTF.

The chain uses TRBV7-3 and TRBJ2-1, with 12 bases matching TRBD2. V was pared by 5 bases and J by 3 bases, with 8 bases of the junction left unmatched. The germline V gene encodes CDR1 SGHTA and CDR2 FQGTGA. The CDR3 is 17 residues long. Here the CDR3 reads CASSRTSTSGGYNEQFF. DNA for the CDR3: TGTGCCAGCAGCCGGACATCGACTAGCGGGGGCTACAATGAGCAGTTCTTC.

The table lists this clone with a few counts. The V call is TRBV7-9, the J call TRBJ2-6; D remains ambiguous. The V gene lost 5 bases and the J gene lost 2 bases, with 10 bases spanning the gap. Looked up from germline, CDR1 is SEHNR and CDR2 is FQNEAQ (reference sequence). The CDR3 extends over 15 amino acids. The CDR3 bases are TGTGCCAGCAGCGAGGCGCTTGCTGGGGCCAACGTCCTGACTTTC. Translation: CASSEALAGANVLTF.